A selection of T cell receptor beta chains follows, all from one sample in a study of blood T cell repertoires in COVID-19. Clones were sequenced by immunoSEQ multiplex PCR, and TCRdb holds only the in-frame ones, with some missing. Of 120,000 to 150,000 clones listed, more than 80% are singletons. The sequencing sample was made of peripheral blood. The source of these receptors is a young man with COVID-19, enrolled during active disease. Each CDR3 is given without its conserved first and last residue. Fields, in order: J gene, V gene, CDR3 protein.

TRBJ1-1,TRBV10-3,AISESDRGFDNTEAF
TRBJ1-2,TRBV14,ASSQVYGQGSGYT
TRBJ2-7,TRBV10-3,AISERDYEQY
TRBJ2-7,TRBV7-9,ASSSGREVSSYEQY
TRBJ2-5,TRBV27,ASTNGPSGGGGETQY
TRBJ2-3,TRBV24-1,ATSVKSTDTQY
TRBJ1-2,TRBV6-5,ASSYRAREGYT
TRBJ2-1,TRBV2,ASRTLYNEQF
TRBJ1-2,TRBV6-6,ASSYRRAGVDGYT
TRBJ1-2,TRBV7-8,ASSLRRDSPYGYT
TRBJ1-1,TRBV6-7,ARGDRDNTEAF
TRBJ2-3,TRBV9,ASSVLAGGPDTQY
TRBJ2-5,TRBV5-8,ASSFGSRQETQY
TRBJ2-4,TRBV5-1,ASSLGGVDNIQY
TRBJ1-5,TRBV24-1,ATSDPTEAGGNQPQH
TRBJ1-1,TRBV3-1/TRBV3-2,ASSQDDGWTGVRTEAF
TRBJ2-7,TRBV11-2,ASTYGQGFSYEQY
TRBJ1-2,TRBV11-2,ASSLGGNYGYT
TRBJ2-5,TRBV9,ASSSPSGPGTSGRKAQETQY
TRBJ2-5,TRBV24-1,ATSDYGVETQY
TRBJ2-7,TRBV6-5,ASIRGLSGGYEQY
TRBJ1-6,TRBV5-6,ASRPNRVRNSPLH
TRBJ1-4,TRBV29-1,SVASRGEKLF
TRBJ2-5,TRBV28,ASSYGQGRRETQY
TRBJ2-7,TRBV30,AWSGGLAGGSSYEQY
TRBJ1-2,TRBV10-2,ASSDSYGYT
TRBJ2-3,TRBV7-2,ASSLAPSGTDTQY
TRBJ2-1,TRBV28,ASSTTSGRPYNEQF
TRBJ2-2,TRBV11-2,ASSFPGRDRGRSGELF
TRBJ2-1,TRBV18,ASSELLSYEQF
TRBJ1-2,TRBV2,ASSLTGQGYT
TRBJ2-1,TRBV7-6,ASSLAARSGYNEQF
TRBJ2-3,TRBV12-3/TRBV12-4,ASSSGGDTQY
TRBJ1-4,TRBV7-2,ASSPGGSDEKLL
TRBJ2-2,TRBV9,ASSVDPGGVINTGELF
TRBJ2-4,TRBV7-9,ASSSWWGLAGAAKNIQY
TRBJ1-5,TRBV2,ASSEFQGNQPQH
TRBJ1-5,TRBV15,ATSREGARNQPQH
TRBJ2-2,TRBV4-3,ASSRWDSHTGELF
TRBJ1-5,TRBV7-6,ASSLGGEGPQH
TRBJ2-3,TRBV5-4,ASSIGGRTDTQY
TRBJ1-1,TRBV2,ASSVAGTGGEWEAF
TRBJ1-2,TRBV7-9,ASSLVRVGYT
TRBJ2-1,TRBV27,ASSYPPGNEQF
TRBJ2-7,TRBV10-3,AISEGASAYEQY
TRBJ2-1,TRBV10-3,AITTTSTSRDEQF
TRBJ1-1,TRBV6-5,ASRDRAMNTEAF
TRBJ1-5,TRBV27,ASSLSDRILQPQH
TRBJ2-7,TRBV24-1,ATSDGSGRAYEQY
TRBJ2-7,TRBV11-1,ASSFGLAFYEQY
TRBJ1-2,TRBV27,ASSEGYGYT
TRBJ2-1,TRBV4-3,ASSQETRELNNEQF
TRBJ2-2,TRBV5-1,ASSFRRTGELF
TRBJ2-1,TRBV19,ASIAGGEDEQF
TRBJ2-2,TRBV29-1,SGLDRVNTGELF
TRBJ1-6,TRBV5-4,ASSLAPARESPLH
TRBJ2-5,TRBV7-9,ASSLQGTGETQY
TRBJ1-4,TRBV12-3/TRBV12-4,ASMVGADEKLL
TRBJ1-2,TRBV27,ASSALRQVTLYGYT
TRBJ2-5,TRBV6-5,ATHGGQETQY